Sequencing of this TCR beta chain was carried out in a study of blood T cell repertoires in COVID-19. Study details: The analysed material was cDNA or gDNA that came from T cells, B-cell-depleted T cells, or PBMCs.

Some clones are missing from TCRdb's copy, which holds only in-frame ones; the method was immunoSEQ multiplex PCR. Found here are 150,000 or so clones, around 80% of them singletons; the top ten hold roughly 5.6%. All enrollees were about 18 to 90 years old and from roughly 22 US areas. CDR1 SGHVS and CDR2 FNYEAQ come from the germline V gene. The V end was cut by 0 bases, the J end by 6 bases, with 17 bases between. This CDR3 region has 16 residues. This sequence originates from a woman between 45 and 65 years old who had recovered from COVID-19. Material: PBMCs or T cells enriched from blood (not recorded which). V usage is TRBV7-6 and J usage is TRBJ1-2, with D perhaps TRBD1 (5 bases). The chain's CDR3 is CASSLAGSGTEHGYTF. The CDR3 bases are TGTGCCAGCAGCTTAGCGGGCTCTGGGACTGAACATGGCTACACCTTC.